This T cell receptor beta chain was identified during a study of T-cell memory formation after mild COVID-19. In regard to this clonotype: No antigen is known for it.

This CDR3 region has 13 residues. CDR1 DFQATT and CDR2 SNEGSKA come from the germline V gene (reference sequence). Trimming cost V 5 bases and J 3 bases, with 11 bases left between them. Libraries for TCRalpha and TCRbeta carried sample barcodes and unique molecular identifiers via 5'RACE. TCRdb re-derived calls from the 5' RACE reads in MiXCR, one entry per CDR3 protein. The sample yields about 150,000 distinct CDR3 sequences, 19% seen once. Overall study results and limits: Confirmation was lacking for SARS-CoV-2 specificity of second-wave clones that peaked on day 37.

Input material: PBMCs or a T cell subset sorted from them (not recorded which). This sequence originates from an adult woman who had mild COVID-19 (a few samples of this study predate the infection). Cell type and time point are not known. V is TRBV20-1 and J is TRBJ2-1; perhaps TRBD2 as D (6 bases). The CDR3 nucleotides are TGCAGTGCTCACGGCGGGAACTACAATGAGCAGTTCTTC. Protein sequence: CSAHGGNYNEQFF.